Listed below are T cell receptor beta chains from one sample, sequenced in a study of neurological immune-mediated disorders. From the 5' RACE reads, TCRdb called clonotypes with MiXCR, one entry per CDR3 protein. This sample has 39,000 or so distinct CDR3 sequences, with 2% to 3% found just once. Sequencing was carried out using PBMCs. Every receptor here comes from a young man with multiple sclerosis. Both conserved end residues are part of each CDR3. Each record gives: CDR3 DNA, CDR3 protein, J gene, clone size, CDR3 length, V gene, D gene. A D gene is named only where the DNA matches it firmly. For some rows the clone size is stated as once, few or many, or as a class when expanded; others skip it.

CDR3nt: TGTGCCAGCGCCCGGGCGAGCAATCAGCCCCAGCATTTT; CDR3aa: CASARASNQPQHF; j_gene: TRBJ1-5; abundance: .; len: 13; v_gene: TRBV7-6; d_gene: .
CDR3nt: TGTGCCAGCAGCTCCTTAGTCAATGAGCAGTTCTTC; CDR3aa: CASSSLVNEQFF; j_gene: TRBJ2-1; abundance: many; len: 12; v_gene: TRBV7-2; d_gene: .
CDR3nt: TGCAGTGCTAGAGATCGAGGTTTAGGCTCCTACAATGAGCAGTTCTTC; CDR3aa: CSARDRGLGSYNEQFF; j_gene: TRBJ2-1; abundance: many; len: 16; v_gene: TRBV20-1; d_gene: .
CDR3nt: TGCAGTGCTATCCCCGGGAGGGTAGACAATGAGCAGTTCTTC; CDR3aa: CSAIPGRVDNEQFF; j_gene: TRBJ2-1; abundance: many; len: 14; v_gene: TRBV20-1; d_gene: TRBD2
CDR3nt: TGCGCCAGCAGTGAGTCCTCTATAACGCAGTACTTC; CDR3aa: CASSESSITQYF; j_gene: TRBJ2-7; abundance: many; len: 12; v_gene: TRBV10-2; d_gene: .
CDR3nt: TGTGCCAGCAGTGGCGGGGACACCAGTGTCACTGAAGCTTTCTTT; CDR3aa: CASSGGDTSVTEAFF; j_gene: TRBJ1-1; abundance: many; len: 15; v_gene: TRBV12-3/TRBV12-4; d_gene: .
CDR3nt: TGCAGTGCTAGAAATCCACAGGGGGGTAATGAAGCTTTCTTT; CDR3aa: CSARNPQGGNEAFF; j_gene: TRBJ1-1; abundance: .; len: 14; v_gene: TRBV20-1; d_gene: TRBD1
CDR3nt: TGCAGCGTTGAAGCAGGGGAGTTTTCGGCCGAGCAGTACTTC; CDR3aa: CSVEAGEFSAEQYF; j_gene: TRBJ2-7; abundance: many; len: 14; v_gene: TRBV29-1; d_gene: .
CDR3nt: TGTGCCAGCAGGCCAGGGGGTATGTCTGGGGCCAACGTCCTGACTTTC; CDR3aa: CASRPGGMSGANVLTF; j_gene: TRBJ2-6; abundance: many; len: 16; v_gene: TRBV7-3; d_gene: TRBD1
CDR3nt: TGTGCCAGCAGCCAGCTGAGAGGGGGTGAGCAGTTCTTC; CDR3aa: CASSQLRGGEQFF; j_gene: TRBJ2-1; abundance: many; len: 13; v_gene: TRBV14; d_gene: .
CDR3nt: TGCAGTGCTAGAAAAAACGGACAGGGTCGTTCCTACAATGAGCAGTTCTTC; CDR3aa: CSARKNGQGRSYNEQFF; j_gene: TRBJ2-1; abundance: few; len: 17; v_gene: TRBV20-1; d_gene: TRBD1
CDR3nt: TGCAGTGCTAGTCCCCTCGCGAGCGGGAGGGTTGTTGATACGCAGTATTTT; CDR3aa: CSASPLASGRVVDTQYF; j_gene: TRBJ2-3; abundance: many; len: 17; v_gene: TRBV20-1; d_gene: TRBD2
CDR3nt: TGCAGTGCCCCGTCCCTAGCGGGAAAGTACGAGCAGTACTTC; CDR3aa: CSAPSLAGKYEQYF; j_gene: TRBJ2-7; abundance: many; len: 14; v_gene: TRBV20-1; d_gene: TRBD2
CDR3nt: TGCAGCGCCCGGGACAGGGTTCAAGAGACCCAGTACTTC; CDR3aa: CSARDRVQETQYF; j_gene: TRBJ2-5; abundance: many; len: 13; v_gene: TRBV29-1; d_gene: TRBD1
CDR3nt: TGTGCCAGCAGTACTAGCATGGGAGCCAAAAACATTCAGTACTTC; CDR3aa: CASSTSMGAKNIQYF; j_gene: TRBJ2-4; abundance: many; len: 15; v_gene: TRBV27; d_gene: .
CDR3nt: TGTGCCAGCAGTTACAGGTCGGGCGGGGAGCTGTTTTTT; CDR3aa: CASSYRSGGELFF; j_gene: TRBJ2-2; abundance: many; len: 13; v_gene: TRBV12-3/TRBV12-4; d_gene: .
CDR3nt: TGTGCCAGCAGTTACCTCGCGACAGGGGTCACAGATACGCAGTATTTT; CDR3aa: CASSYLATGVTDTQYF; j_gene: TRBJ2-3; abundance: many; len: 16; v_gene: TRBV6-5; d_gene: TRBD1
CDR3nt: TGCAGTGCTAGGGCCCCCCGGGTTGGGGGAGGGAACTACGAGCAGTACTTC; CDR3aa: CSARAPRVGGGNYEQYF; j_gene: TRBJ2-7; abundance: many; len: 17; v_gene: TRBV20-1; d_gene: TRBD2
CDR3nt: TGTGCCAGCAGCTTGGTGTCCACCGGACGGGACGAGCAGTACTTC; CDR3aa: CASSLVSTGRDEQYF; j_gene: TRBJ2-7; abundance: many; len: 15; v_gene: TRBV5-6; d_gene: .